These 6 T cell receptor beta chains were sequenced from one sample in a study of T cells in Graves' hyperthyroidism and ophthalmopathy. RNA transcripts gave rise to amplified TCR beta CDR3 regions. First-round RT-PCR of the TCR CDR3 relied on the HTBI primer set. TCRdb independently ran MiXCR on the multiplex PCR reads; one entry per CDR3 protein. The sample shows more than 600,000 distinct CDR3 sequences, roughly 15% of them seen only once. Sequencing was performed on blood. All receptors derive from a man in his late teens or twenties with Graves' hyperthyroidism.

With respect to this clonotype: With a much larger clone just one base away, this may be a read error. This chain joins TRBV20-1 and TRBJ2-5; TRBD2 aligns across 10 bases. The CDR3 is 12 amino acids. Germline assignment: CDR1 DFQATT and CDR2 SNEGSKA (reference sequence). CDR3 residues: CSATSGRETQHF. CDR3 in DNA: TGCAGTGCTACTAGCGGGAGAGAGACCCAGCACTTC.

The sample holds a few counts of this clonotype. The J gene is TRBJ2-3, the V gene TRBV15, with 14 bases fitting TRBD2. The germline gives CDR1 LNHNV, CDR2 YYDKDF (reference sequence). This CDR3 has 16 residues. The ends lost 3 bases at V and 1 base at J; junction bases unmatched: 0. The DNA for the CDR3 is TGTGCCACCAGCAGGGGACTAGCGGGAGGCACAGATACGCAGTATTTT. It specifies CATSRGLAGGTDTQYF.

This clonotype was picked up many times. DNA of the CDR3: TGCAGTGTTCACGGGAACCCCGTGGATACGCAGTATTTT. It translates to CSVHGNPVDTQYF. The rearrangement joins TRBV20-1 to TRBJ2-3, with D possibly matching TRBD2 (5 bases). V was trimmed by 7 bases and J by 6 bases, leaving 17 bases between them. CDR1 and CDR2 from the germline V gene are DFQATT and SNEGSKA (reference sequence). This CDR3 has 13 residues.

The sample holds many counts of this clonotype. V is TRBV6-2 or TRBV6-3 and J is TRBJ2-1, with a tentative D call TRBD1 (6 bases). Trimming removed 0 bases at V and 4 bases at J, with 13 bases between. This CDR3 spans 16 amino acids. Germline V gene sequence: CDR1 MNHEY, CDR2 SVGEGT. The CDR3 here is CASSYSLGTGYNEQFF. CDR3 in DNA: TGTGCCAGCAGTTACTCGTTGGGAACAGGGTACAATGAGCAGTTCTTC.

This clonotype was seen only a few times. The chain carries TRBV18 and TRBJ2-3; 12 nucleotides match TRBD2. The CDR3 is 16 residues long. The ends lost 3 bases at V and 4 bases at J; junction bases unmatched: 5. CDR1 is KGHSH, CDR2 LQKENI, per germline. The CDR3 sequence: CASSPRLAGAPDTQYF. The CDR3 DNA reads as TGTGCCAGCTCACCCCGACTAGCGGGAGCCCCAGATACGCAGTATTTT. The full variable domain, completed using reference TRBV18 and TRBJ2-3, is NAGVMQNPRHLVRRRGQEARLRCSPMKGHSHVYWYRQLPEEGLKFMVYLQKENIIDESGMPKERFSAEFPKEGPSILRIQQVVRGDSAAYFCASSPRLAGAPDTQYFGPGTRLTVL.

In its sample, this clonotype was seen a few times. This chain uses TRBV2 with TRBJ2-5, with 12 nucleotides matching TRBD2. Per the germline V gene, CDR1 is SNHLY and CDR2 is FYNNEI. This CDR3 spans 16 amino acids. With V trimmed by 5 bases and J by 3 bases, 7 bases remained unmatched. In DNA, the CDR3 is TGTGCCAGCAGTCCATATCGACTAGCGGGAGAAGAGACCCAGTACTTC. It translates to CASSPYRLAGEETQYF.